Listed here are 11 T cell receptor beta chains from one sample, sequenced in a study of blood T cell repertoires in COVID-19. The protocol was immunoSEQ multiplex PCR, while the TCRdb copy is restricted to in-frame clones and leaves out a portion. This table has some 70,000 clones, about 88% appearing once. The sample was peripheral blood. These receptors all stem from a man aged 50 to 59 with active COVID-19.

The chain joins TRBV12-5 to TRBJ2-7, with 11 bases that match TRBD1. From germline, CDR1 is LGHNT and CDR2 FRNRAP. Trimming cost V 3 bases and J 4 bases; bases outside gene matches: 11. CDR3 length: 17 amino acids. The CDR3, as DNA: TGTGCTAGTGGTTTCCCGCGCCCGGACAGGGGGCGGTACGAGCAGTACTTC. Translated, it gives CASGFPRPDRGRYEQYF. The full variable domain, rest sourced from reference TRBV12-5 and TRBJ2-7, is DARVTQTPRHKVTEMGQEVTMRCQPILGHNTVFWYRQTMMQGLELLAYFRNRAPLDDSGMPKDRFSAEMPDATLATLKIQPSEPRDSAVYFCASGFPRPDRGRYEQYFGPGTRLTVT.

V is TRBV16 and J is TRBJ2-5, with D maybe TRBD2 (5 bases). CDR3 length: 15 amino acids. From germline, CDR1 is KGHSY and CDR2 FQNENV. V lost 0 bases, J lost 2 bases, and 10 bases lay in between. The CDR3 DNA reads TGTGCCAGCAGCCAATCGAGACTAACTCAAGAGACCCAGTACTTC. The encoded protein is CASSQSRLTQETQYF.

This clone was observed once. The chain joins TRBV27 to TRBJ2-7; TRBD1 aligns across 7 bases. The CDR3 consists of 13 residues. Germline lookup yields CDR1 MNHEY and CDR2 SMNVEV (reference sequence). V lost 5 bases and J lost 4; bases outside the gene matches: 5. The DNA of the CDR3 is TGTGCCAGCAGTCGGGACAGAAAGTACGAGCAGTACTTC. Amino acid sequence: CASSRDRKYEQYF.

The chain combines TRBV7-2 with TRBJ2-3; D gene unclear. The CDR3 has 14 amino acids. Germline V gene lookup returns CDR1 SGHTA and CDR2 FQGNSA. Trimming cost V 5 bases and J 0 bases, with 9 bases left between them. This CDR3 is CASSLRSSTDTQYF. The CDR3 DNA is TGTGCCAGCAGCCTCAGGTCCAGCACAGATACGCAGTATTTT.

The rearrangement uses TRBV5-6 and TRBJ2-5, with D maybe TRBD2 (6 bases). The V gene's germline CDR1 is SGHDT and CDR2 YYEEEE. V was clipped by 5 bases and J by 2 bases, with 16 bases between them. This CDR3 region has 15 residues. CDR3 sequence reads: CASRNWGRWQETQYF. In DNA, the CDR3 is TGTGCCAGCAGGAACTGGGGGAGGTGGCAAGAGACCCAGTACTTC.

The CDR3 region is CASSVGLAENYEQYF. In DNA form, the CDR3 reads TGTGCCAGCAGCGTAGGGCTAGCGGAGAACTACGAGCAGTACTTC. The chain couples TRBV9 to TRBJ2-7; 7 positions match TRBD2. This CDR3 has 15 amino acids. J was trimmed by 3 bases and V by 0 bases; bases with no gene match: 6. Germline assignment: CDR1 SGDLS and CDR2 YYNGEE.

This clone was picked up one time. The chain has TRBV7-2 and TRBJ1-1; D unclear. This CDR3 spans 13 amino acids. Germline assignment: CDR1 SGHTA and CDR2 FQGNSA. V was cut by 1 base and J by 0 bases, with 3 bases left in between. CDR3 region: CASSLELNTEAFF. CDR3 in DNA: TGTGCCAGCAGCTTAGAGCTGAACACTGAAGCTTTCTTT.

The CDR3 region is CASSYSLRNTGELFF. As DNA, the CDR3 is TGTGCCAGCAGTTACTCGTTGCGGAACACCGGGGAGCTGTTTTTT. J is TRBJ2-2 and V is TRBV6-5; D gene ambiguous. V lost 0 bases and J 1 base, leaving 6 bases between the germline ends. The CDR3 sequence is 15 residues long. Germline CDR1 reads MNHEY; CDR2 reads SVGAGI.

This chain uses TRBV9 with TRBJ2-5; TRBD1 might be the D (6 bases). Germline lookup yields CDR1 SGDLS and CDR2 YYNGEE. Deletions cut 3 bases from V and 4 bases from J, with 10 bases between. This CDR3 region has 13 residues. The CDR3 loop is CASSAQGVETQYF. The CDR3 region has the DNA TGTGCCAGCAGCGCACAGGGAGTAGAGACCCAGTACTTC.

The V call is TRBV5-1, the J call TRBJ2-3; 8 nucleotides line up with TRBD2. The CDR3 consists of 15 residues. Germline assignment: CDR1 SGHRS and CDR2 YFSETQ. Trimming took 2 bases from V and 8 from J; bases not matched to a gene: 10. The CDR3 reads CASSFAGGIAGTQYF. For the CDR3, the DNA is TGCGCCAGCAGCTTCGCGGGGGGCATAGCTGGTACGCAGTATTTT.

V gene TRBV29-1 combines with J gene TRBJ2-5; no definite D call. This CDR3 region has 11 residues. CDR1 SQVTM and CDR2 ANQGSEA come from the germline V gene. V lost 5 bases, J lost 4 bases, and 8 bases lay in between. The CDR3 DNA is TGCAGCGTTCCCTCGGGAGAGACCCAGTACTTC. Residues: CSVPSGETQYF.